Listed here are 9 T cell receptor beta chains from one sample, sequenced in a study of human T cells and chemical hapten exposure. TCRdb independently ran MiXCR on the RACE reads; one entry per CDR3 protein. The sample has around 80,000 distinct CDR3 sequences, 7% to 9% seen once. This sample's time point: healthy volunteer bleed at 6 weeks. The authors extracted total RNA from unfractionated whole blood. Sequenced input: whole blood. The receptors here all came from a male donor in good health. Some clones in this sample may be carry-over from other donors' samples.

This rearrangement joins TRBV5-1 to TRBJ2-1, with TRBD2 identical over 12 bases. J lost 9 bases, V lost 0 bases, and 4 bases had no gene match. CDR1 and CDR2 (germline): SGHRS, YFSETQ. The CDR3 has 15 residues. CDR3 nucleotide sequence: TGCGCCAGCAGCTTGGCTAGCGGGAGGGCGAGTGAGCAGTTCTTC. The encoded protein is CASSLASGRASEQFF.

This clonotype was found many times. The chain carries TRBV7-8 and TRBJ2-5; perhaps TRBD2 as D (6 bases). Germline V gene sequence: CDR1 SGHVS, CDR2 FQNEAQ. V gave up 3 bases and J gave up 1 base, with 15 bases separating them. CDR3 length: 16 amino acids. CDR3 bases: TGTGCCAGCAGCTTTGGAAGGGACGGGGGCCAAGAGACCCAGTACTTC. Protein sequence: CASSFGRDGGQETQYF.

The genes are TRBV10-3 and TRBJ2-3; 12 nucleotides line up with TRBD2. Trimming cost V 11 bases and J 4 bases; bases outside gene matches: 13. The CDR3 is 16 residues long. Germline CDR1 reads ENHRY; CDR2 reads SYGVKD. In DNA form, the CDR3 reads TGTGCCGTCCTAGCGGGAGGGCCGGGTAGGGCAGATACGCAGTATTTT. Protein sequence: CAVLAGGPGRADTQYF.

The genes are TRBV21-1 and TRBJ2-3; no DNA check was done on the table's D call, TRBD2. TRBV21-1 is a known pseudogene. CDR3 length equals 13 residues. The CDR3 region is CASSKRDTDTQYF. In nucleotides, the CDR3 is TGTGCCAGCAGCAAGCGGGACACAGATACGCAGTATTTT.

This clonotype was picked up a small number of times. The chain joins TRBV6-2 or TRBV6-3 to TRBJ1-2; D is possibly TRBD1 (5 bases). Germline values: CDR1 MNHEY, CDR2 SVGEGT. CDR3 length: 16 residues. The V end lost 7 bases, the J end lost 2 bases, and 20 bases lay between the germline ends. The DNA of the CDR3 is TGTGCCAGCACCCCGTCACAGGTCCTGGAGAACTATGGCTACACCTTC. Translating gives CASTPSQVLENYGYTF.

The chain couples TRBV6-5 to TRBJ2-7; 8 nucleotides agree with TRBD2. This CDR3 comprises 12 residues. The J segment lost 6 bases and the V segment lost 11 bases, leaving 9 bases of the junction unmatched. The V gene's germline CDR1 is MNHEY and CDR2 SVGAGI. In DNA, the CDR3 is TGTGCCGCCGGAGTGAGCGGGGGCGAGCAGTACTTC. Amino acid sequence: CAAGVSGGEQYF.

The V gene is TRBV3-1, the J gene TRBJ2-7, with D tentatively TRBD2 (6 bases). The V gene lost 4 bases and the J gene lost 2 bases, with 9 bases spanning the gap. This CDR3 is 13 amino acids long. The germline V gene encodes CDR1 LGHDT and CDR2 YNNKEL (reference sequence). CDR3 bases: TGTGCCAGCAGCCCTGGGGAGGCCTACGAGCAGTACTTC. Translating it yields CASSPGEAYEQYF.

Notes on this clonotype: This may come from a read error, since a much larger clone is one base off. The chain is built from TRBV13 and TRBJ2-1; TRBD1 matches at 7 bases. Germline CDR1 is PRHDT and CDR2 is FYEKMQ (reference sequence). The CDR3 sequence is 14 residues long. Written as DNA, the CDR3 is TGTGCCAGCAGCTCCCGGACAGGCTACAGTGAGCAGTTCTTC. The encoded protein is CASSSRTGYSEQFF.

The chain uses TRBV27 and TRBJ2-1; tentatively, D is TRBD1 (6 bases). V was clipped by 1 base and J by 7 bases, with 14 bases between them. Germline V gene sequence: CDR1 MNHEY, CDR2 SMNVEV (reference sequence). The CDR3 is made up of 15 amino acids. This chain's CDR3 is CASSLLRQAWNEQFF. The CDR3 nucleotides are TGTGCCAGCAGTTTATTGAGACAGGCGTGGAATGAGCAGTTCTTC.